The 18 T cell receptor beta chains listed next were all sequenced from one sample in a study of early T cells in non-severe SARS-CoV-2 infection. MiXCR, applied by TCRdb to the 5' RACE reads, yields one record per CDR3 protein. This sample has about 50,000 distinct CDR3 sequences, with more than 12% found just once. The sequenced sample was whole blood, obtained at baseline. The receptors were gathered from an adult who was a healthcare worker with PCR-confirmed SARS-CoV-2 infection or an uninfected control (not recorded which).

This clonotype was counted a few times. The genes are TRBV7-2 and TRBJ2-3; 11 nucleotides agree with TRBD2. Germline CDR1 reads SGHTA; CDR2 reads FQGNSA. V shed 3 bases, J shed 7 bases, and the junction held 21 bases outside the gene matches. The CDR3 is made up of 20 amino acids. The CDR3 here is CASSFVLLSGGEPPSNTQYF. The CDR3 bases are TGTGCCAGCAGCTTTGTCCTGCTTAGCGGGGGGGAACCCCCGTCGAATACGCAGTATTTT.

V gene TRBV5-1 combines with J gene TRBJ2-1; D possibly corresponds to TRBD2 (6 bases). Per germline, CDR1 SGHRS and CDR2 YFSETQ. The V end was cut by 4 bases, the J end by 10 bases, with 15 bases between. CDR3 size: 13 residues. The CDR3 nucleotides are TGCGCCAGCAGCCCCGGGGACTTCGGGGAGCAGTTCTTC. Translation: CASSPGDFGEQFF.

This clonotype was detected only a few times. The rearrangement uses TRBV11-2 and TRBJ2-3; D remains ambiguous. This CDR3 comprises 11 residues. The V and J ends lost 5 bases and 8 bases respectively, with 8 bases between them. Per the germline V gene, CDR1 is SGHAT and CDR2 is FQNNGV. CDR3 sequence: CASSPSGTQYF. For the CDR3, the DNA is TGTGCCAGCAGCCCCTCGGGTACGCAGTATTTT.

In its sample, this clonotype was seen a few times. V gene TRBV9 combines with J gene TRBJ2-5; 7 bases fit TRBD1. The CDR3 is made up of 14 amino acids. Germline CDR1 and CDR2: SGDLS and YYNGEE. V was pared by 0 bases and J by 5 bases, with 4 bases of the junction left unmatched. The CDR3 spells CASSVGGTVETQYF. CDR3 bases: TGTGCCAGCAGCGTAGGAGGGACAGTCGAGACCCAGTACTTC.

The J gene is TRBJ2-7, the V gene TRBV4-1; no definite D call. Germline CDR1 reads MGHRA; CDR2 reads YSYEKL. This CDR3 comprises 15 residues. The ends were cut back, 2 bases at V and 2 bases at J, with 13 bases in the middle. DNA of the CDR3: TGCGCCAGCAGCCAACGTAGTAGCCTTACCTACGAGCAGTACTTC. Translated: CASSQRSSLTYEQYF.

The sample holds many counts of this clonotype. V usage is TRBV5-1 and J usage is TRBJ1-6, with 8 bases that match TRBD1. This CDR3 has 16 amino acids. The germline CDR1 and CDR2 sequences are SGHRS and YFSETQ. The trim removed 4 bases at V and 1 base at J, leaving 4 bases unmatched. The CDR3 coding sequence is TGCGCCAGCAGCCACGGACAGGGATCCTATAATTCACCCCTCCACTTT. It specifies CASSHGQGSYNSPLHF.

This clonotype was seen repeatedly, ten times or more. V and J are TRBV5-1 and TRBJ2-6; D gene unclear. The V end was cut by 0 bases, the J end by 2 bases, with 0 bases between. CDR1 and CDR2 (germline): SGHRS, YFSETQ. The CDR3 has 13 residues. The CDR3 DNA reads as TGCGCCAGCAGCTTGGCTGGGGCCAACGTCCTGACTTTC. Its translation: CASSLAGANVLTF.

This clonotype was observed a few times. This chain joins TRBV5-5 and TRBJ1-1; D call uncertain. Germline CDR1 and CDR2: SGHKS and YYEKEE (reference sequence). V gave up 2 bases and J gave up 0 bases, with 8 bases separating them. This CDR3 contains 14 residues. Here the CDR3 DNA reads TGTGCCAGCAGCTTCACAGAGATGAACACTGAAGCTTTCTTT. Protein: CASSFTEMNTEAFF.

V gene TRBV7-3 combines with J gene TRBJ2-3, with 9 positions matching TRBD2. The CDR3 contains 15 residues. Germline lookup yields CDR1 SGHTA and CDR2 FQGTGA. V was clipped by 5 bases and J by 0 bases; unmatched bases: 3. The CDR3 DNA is TGTGCCAGCAGCATCACTAGCGGGAGCACAGATACGCAGTATTTT. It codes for CASSITSGSTDTQYF.

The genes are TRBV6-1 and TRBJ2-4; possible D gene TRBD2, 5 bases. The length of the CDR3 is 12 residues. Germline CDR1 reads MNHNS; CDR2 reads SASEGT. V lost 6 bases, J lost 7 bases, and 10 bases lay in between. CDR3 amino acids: CASREVENIQYF. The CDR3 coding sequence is TGTGCCAGCAGGGAGGTTGAGAACATTCAGTACTTC.

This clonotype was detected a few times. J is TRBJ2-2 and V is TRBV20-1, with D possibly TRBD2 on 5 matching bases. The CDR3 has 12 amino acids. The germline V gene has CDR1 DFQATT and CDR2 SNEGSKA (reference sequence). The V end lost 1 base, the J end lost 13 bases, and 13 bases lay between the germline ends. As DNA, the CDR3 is TGCAGTGCTAGAGTCAGCCCGGGGTCGCTGTTTTTT. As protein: CSARVSPGSLFF.

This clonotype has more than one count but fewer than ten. The CDR3 spells CASAPGTRTQYF. DNA of the CDR3: TGTGCCAGCGCCCCGGGGACCAGGACCCAGTACTTC. V gene TRBV28 combines with J gene TRBJ2-5; D possibly uses TRBD1 or TRBD2 (5 bases each). The CDR3 loop spans 12 amino acids. Per the germline V gene, CDR1 is MDHEN and CDR2 is SYDVKM. Trimming shortened V by 8 bases and J by 7 bases, and 14 bases separated the two germline ends.

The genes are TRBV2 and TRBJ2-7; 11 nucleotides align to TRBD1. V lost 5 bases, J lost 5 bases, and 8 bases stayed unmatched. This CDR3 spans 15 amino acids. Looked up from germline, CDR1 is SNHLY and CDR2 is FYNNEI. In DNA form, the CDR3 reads TGTGCCAGCAGTCGAGCCGGGACAGGGGGTAACGAGCAGTACTTC. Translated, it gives CASSRAGTGGNEQYF.

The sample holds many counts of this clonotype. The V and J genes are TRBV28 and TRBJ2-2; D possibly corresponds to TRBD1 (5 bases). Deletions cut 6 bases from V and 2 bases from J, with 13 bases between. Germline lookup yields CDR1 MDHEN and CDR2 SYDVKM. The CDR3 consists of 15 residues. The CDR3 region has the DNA TGTGCCAGCAGAGCCTACGACAGAAACACCGGGGAGCTGTTTTTT. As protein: CASRAYDRNTGELFF.

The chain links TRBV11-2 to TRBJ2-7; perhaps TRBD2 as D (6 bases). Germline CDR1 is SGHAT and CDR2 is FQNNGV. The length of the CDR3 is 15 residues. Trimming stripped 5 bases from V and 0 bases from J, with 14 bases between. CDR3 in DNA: TGTGCCAGCAGCCCCATAGTGGGGGGCTCCTACGAGCAGTACTTC. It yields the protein CASSPIVGGSYEQYF.

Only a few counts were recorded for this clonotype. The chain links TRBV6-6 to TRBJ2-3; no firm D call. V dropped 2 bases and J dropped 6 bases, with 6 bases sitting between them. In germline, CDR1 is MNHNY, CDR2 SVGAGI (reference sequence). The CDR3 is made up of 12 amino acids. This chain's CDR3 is CASSYTSDTQYF. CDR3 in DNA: TGTGCCAGCAGTTACACTTCTGATACGCAGTATTTT.

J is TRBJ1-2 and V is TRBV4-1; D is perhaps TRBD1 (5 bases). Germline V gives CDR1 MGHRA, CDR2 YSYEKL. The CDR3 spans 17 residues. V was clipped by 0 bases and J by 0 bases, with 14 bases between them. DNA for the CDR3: TGCGCCAGCAGCCAAGATATGGGCAGGGTTGCTAACTATGGCTACACCTTC. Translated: CASSQDMGRVANYGYTF.

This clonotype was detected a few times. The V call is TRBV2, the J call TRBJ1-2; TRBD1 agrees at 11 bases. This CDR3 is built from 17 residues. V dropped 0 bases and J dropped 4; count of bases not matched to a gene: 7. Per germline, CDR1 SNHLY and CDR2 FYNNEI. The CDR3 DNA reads TGTGCCAGCAGTGAAGCCCCCTGGACAGGGGGCGCCTATGGCTACACCTTC. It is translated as CASSEAPWTGGAYGYTF.